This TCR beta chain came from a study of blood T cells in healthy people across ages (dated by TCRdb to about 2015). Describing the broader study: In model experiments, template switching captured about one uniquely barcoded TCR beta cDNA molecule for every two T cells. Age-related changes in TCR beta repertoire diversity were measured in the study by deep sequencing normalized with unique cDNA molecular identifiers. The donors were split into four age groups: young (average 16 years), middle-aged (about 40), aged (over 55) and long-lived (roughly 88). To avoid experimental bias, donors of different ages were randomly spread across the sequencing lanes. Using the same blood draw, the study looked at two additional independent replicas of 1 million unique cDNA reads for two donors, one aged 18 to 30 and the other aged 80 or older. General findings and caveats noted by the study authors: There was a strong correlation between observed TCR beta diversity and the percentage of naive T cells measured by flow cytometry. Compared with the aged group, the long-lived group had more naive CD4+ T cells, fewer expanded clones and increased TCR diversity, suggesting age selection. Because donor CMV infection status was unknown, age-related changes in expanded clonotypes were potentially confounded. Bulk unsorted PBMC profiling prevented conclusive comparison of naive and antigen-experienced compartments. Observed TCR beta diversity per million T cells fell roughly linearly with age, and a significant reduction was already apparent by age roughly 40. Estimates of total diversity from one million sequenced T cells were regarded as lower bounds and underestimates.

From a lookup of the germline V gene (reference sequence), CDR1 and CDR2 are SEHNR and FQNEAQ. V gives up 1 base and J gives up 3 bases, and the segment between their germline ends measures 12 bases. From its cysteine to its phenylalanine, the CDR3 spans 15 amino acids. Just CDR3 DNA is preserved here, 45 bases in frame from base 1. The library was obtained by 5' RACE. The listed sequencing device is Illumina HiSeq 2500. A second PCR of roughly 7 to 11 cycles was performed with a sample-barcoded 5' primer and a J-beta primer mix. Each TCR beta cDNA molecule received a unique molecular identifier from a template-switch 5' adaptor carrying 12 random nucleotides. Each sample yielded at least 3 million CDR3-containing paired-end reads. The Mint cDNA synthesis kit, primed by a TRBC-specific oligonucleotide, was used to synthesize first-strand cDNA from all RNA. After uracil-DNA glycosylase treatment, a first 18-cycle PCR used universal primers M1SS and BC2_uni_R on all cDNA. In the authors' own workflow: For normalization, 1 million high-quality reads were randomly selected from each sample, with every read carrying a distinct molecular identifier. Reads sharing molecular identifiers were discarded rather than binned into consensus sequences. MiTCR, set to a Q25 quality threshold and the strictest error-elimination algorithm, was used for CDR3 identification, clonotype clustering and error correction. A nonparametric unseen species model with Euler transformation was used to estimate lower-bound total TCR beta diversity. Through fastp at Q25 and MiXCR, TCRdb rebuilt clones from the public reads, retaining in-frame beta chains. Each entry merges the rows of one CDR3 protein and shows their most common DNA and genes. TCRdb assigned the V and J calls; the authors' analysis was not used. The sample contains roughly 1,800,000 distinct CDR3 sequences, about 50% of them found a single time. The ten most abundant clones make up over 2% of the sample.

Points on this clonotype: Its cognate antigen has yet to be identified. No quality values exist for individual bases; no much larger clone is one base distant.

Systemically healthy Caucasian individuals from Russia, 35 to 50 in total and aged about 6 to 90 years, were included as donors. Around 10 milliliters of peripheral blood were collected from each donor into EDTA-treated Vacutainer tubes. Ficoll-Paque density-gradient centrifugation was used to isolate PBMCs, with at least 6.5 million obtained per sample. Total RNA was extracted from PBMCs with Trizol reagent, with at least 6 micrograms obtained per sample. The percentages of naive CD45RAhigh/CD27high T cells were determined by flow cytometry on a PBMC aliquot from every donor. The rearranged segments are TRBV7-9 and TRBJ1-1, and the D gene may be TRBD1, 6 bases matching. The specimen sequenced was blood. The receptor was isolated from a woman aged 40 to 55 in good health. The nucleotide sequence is TGTGCCAGCAGCTTAGTCAGGGGCGCGTACACTGAAGCTTTCTTT. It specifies CASSLVRGAYTEAFF.